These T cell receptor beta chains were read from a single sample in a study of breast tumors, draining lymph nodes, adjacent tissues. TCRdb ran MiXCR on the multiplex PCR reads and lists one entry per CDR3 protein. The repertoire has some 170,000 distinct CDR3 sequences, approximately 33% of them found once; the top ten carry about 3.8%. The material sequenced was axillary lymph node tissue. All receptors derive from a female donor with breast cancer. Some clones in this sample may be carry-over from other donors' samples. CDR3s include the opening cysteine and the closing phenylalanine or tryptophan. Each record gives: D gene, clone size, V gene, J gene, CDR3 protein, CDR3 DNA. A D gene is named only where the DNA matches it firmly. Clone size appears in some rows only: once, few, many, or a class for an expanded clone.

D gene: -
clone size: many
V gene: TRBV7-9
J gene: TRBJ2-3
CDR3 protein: CASRSGLDTQYF
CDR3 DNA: TGTGCCAGCCGTTCCGGGTTAGATACGCAGTATTTT

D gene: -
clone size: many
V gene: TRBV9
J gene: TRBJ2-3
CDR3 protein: CASSVGRSTDTQYF
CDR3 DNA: TGTGCCAGCAGCGTAGGTAGGAGCACAGATACGCAGTATTTT

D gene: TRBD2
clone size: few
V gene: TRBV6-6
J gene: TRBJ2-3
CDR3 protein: CASSYTGTSGGRGRGTQYF
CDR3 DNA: TGTGCCAGCAGTTACACAGGGACTAGCGGGGGGCGGGGGAGGGGCACGCAGTATTTT

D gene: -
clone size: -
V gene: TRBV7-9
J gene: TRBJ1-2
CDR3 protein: CASSLVARGHGYTF
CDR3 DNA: TGTGCCAGCAGCTTAGTGGCGAGGGGTCATGGCTACACCTTC

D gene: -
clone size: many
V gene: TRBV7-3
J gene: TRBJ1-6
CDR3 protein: CASSPREDSPLHF
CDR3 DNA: TGTGCCAGCAGCCCCCGGGAGGATTCACCCCTCCACTTT

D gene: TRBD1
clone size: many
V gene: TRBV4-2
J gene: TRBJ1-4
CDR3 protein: CASSQPRQGEKLFF
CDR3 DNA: TGTGCCAGCAGCCAACCCCGACAGGGGGAAAAACTGTTTTTT

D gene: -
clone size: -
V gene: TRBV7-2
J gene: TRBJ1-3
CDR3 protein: CASSTRVTGDTIYF
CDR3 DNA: TGTGCCAGCAGCACCAGGGTAACTGGAGACACCATATATTTT

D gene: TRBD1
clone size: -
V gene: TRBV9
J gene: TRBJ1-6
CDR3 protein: CASSPGQLTYNSPLHF
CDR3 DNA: TGTGCCAGCAGCCCGGGACAGCTGACCTATAATTCACCCCTCCACTTT

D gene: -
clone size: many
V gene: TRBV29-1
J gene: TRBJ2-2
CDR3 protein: CSVTNTGELFF
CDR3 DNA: TGCAGCGTCACAAATACCGGGGAGCTGTTTTTT

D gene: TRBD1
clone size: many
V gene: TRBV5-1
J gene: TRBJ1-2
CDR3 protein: CASSLAARTGRSYTF
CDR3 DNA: TGCGCCAGCTCCCTAGCTGCCCGGACAGGGAGGAGCTACACCTTC

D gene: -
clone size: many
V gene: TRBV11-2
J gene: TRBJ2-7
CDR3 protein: CASSVIGGAPSSYEQYF
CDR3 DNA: TGTGCCAGCAGCGTAATCGGCGGGGCTCCTAGCTCCTACGAGCAGTACTTC

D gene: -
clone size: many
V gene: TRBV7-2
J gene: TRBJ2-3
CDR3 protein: CASSLGEWLDTQYF
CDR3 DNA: TGTGCCAGCAGCTTAGGCGAATGGTTAGATACGCAGTATTTT

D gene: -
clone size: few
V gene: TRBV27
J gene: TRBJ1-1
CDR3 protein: CASSPWTGDVNTEAFF
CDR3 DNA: TGTGCCAGCAGCCCCTGGACTGGGGACGTGAACACTGAAGCTTTCTTT

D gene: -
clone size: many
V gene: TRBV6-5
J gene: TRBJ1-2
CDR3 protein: CASSPLGVDYGYTF
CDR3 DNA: TGTGCCAGCAGTCCCTTGGGGGTAGACTATGGCTACACCTTC

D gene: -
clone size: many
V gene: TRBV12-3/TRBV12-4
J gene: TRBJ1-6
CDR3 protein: CASSDSRSPLHF
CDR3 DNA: TGTGCCAGCAGCGACAGCAGGTCACCCCTCCACTTT

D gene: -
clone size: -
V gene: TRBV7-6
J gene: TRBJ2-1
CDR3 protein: CASSVPGSGLGNEQFF
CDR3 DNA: TGTGCCAGCAGCGTACCCGGTAGCGGCCTGGGGAATGAGCAGTTCTTC

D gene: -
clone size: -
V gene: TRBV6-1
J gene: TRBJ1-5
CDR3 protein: CGSSHYFDQPQHF
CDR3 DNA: TGTGGCAGCAGTCATTATTTTGATCAGCCCCAGCATTTT

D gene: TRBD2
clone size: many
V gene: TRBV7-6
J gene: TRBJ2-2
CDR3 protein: CASSLRTSGYPNTGELFF
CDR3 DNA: TGTGCCAGCAGCCTCCGGACTAGCGGCTATCCGAACACCGGGGAGCTGTTTTTT

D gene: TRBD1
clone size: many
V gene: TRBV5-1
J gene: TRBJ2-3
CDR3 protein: CASNAGQAGGTDTQYF
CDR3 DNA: TGCGCCAGCAACGCCGGACAGGCCGGGGGCACAGATACGCAGTATTTT

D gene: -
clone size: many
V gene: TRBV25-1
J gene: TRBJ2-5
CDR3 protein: CASSNRRAVQETQYF
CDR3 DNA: TGTGCCAGCAGTAACCGCCGGGCAGTCCAAGAGACCCAGTACTTC

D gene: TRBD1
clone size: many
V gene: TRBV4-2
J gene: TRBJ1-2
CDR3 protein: CASSQDPDRGTSYGYTF
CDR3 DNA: TGTGCCAGCAGCCAAGATCCGGACAGGGGGACTTCCTATGGCTACACCTTC

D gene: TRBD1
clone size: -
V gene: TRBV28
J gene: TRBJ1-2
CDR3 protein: CASSPLTGGYGYGDTF
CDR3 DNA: TGTGCCAGCAGTCCTCTGACAGGGGGCTATGGCTATGGCGACACCTTC

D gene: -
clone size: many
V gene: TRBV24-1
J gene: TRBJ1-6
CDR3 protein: CATSDLKQGAIKNSPLHF
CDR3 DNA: TGTGCCACCAGTGATTTGAAACAGGGAGCAATCAAGAATTCACCCCTCCACTTT

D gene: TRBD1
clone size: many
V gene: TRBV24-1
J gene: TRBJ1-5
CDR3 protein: CATSASGQLNQPQHF
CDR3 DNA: TGTGCCACCAGTGCCTCGGGACAGCTCAATCAGCCCCAGCATTTT

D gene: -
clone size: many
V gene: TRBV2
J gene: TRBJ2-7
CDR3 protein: CASSGTGIYEQYF
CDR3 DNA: TGTGCCAGCAGTGGTACAGGGATCTACGAGCAGTACTTC

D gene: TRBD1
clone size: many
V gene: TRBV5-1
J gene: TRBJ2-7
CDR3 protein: CASSLNLDRGDEQYF
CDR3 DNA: TGCGCCAGCAGCTTGAATCTGGACAGGGGCGACGAGCAGTACTTC

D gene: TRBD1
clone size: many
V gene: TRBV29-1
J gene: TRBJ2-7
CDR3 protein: CSVVGTGSYEQYF
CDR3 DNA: TGCAGCGTTGTGGGGACAGGGTCGTACGAGCAGTACTTC

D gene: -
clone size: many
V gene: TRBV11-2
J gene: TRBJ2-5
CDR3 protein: CASSLGGTAEQETQYF
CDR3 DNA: TGTGCCAGCAGCTTAGGAGGAACTGCCGAGCAAGAGACCCAGTACTTC

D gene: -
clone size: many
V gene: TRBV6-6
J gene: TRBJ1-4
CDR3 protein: CALRRDINEKLFF
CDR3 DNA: TGTGCCCTCCGCCGGGACATTAATGAAAAACTGTTTTTT

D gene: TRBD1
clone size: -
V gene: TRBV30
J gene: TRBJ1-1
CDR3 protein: CARGDRDEAFF
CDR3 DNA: TGTGCCCGGGGGGACAGAGATGAAGCTTTCTTT

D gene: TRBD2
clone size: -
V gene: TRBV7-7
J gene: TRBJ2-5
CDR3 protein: CASSSSAWSGGGTQYF
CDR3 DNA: TGTGCTAGCAGCTCCAGTGCCTGGAGCGGGGGAGGGACCCAGTACTTC

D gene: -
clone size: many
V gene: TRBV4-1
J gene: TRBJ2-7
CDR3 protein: CASSQDPSGVGEQYF
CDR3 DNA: TGCGCCAGCAGCCAAGACCCGAGTGGGGTTGGGGAGCAGTACTTC

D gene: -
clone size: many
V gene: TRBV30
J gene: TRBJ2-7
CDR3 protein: CASGAGTLYEQYF
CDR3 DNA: TGTGCCTCTGGTGCCGGGACACTCTACGAGCAGTACTTC

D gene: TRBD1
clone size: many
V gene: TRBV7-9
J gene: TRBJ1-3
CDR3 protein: CASSLGQGDSGNTIYF
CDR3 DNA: TGTGCCAGCAGCTTGGGACAGGGTGACTCTGGAAACACCATATATTTT

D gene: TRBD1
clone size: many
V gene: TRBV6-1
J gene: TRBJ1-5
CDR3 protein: CASSGRTGLQPQHF
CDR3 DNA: TGTGCCAGCAGTGGTCGGACAGGGCTTCAGCCCCAGCATTTT

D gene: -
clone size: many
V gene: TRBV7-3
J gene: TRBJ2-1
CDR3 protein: CASTNDNEQFF
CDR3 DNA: TGTGCCAGTACAAACGACAATGAGCAGTTCTTC

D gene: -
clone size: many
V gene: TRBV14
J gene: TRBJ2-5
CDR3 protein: CASSQVHSPKGETQYF
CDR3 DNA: TGTGCCAGCAGCCAAGTTCACAGTCCCAAGGGGGAGACCCAGTACTTC